This TCR beta chain emerged from a study of cytomegalovirus exposure and HLA in healthy donors. When sampled, the donors appeared nominally healthy, though they likely had unrecorded immune exposures. The PCR had 60 Vbeta and 13 Jbeta primers. Sequencing used immunoSEQ multiplex PCR; TCRdb keeps in-frame clones, though not all of them. The sample records some 130,000 clones, more than 80% being singletons. Material: PBMCs. The clonotype originates from a woman younger than 45 in good health and CMV-seropositive.

CDR3 sequence (DNA): TGCGCCAGCAGATCTTCAGGGGGCGGTGGGTTCTACGAGCAGTACTTC. It translates to CASRSSGGGGFYEQYF. V usage is TRBV10-2 and J usage is TRBJ2-7; 8 nucleotides align to TRBD1. There are 16 residues in the CDR3. V shed 6 bases, J shed 3 bases, and the junction held 13 bases outside the gene matches. Germline-derived CDR1 and CDR2 are WSHSY and SAAADI.